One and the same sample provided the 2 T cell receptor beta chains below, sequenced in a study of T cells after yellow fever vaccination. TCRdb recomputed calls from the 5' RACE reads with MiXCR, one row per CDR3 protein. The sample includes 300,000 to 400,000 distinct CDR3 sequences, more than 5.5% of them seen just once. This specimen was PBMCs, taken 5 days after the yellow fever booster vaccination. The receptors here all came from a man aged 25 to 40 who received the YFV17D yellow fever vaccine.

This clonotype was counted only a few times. CDR3 amino acids: CASSPGQGQGGPDTQYF. CDR3 coding DNA: TGTGCCAGTAGCCCGGGCCAGGGACAGGGAGGGCCAGATACGCAGTATTTT. The chain uses TRBV19 and TRBJ2-3; 9 bases line up with TRBD1. The CDR3 has 17 amino acids. V lost 6 bases to trimming and J lost 4 bases; unmatched junction nucleotides: 14. Germline CDR1 LNHDA, CDR2 SQIVND (reference sequence).

CDR3 loop: CASGGWEGEAFF. Here the CDR3 DNA reads TGTGCCAGCGGGGGATGGGAGGGTGAAGCTTTCTTT. The V gene is TRBV11-2, the J gene TRBJ1-1; D possibly corresponds to TRBD1 (5 bases). The CDR3 loop spans 12 amino acids. The V and J ends lost 8 bases and 7 bases respectively, with 14 bases between them. The germline gives CDR1 SGHAT, CDR2 FQNNGV. The full variable domain, its missing parts supplied by reference TRBV11-2 and TRBJ1-1, is EAGVAQSPRYKIIEKRQSVAFWCNPISGHATLYWYQQILGQGPKLLIQFQNNGVVDDSQLPKDRFSAERLKGVDSTLKIQPAKLEDSAVYLCASGGWEGEAFFGQGTRLTVV.